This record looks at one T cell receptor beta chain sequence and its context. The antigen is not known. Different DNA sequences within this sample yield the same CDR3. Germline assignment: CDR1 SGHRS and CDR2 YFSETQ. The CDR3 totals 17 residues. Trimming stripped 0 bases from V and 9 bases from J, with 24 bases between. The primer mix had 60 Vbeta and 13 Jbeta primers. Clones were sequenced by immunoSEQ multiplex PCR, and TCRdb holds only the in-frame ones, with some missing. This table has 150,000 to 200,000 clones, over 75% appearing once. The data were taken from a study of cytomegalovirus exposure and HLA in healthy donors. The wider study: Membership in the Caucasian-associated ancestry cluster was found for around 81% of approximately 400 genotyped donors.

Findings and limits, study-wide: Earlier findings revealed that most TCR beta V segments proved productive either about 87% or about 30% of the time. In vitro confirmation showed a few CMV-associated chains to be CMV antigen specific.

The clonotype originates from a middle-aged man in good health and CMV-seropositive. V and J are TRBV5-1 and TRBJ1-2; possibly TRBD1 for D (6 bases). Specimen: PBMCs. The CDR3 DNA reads TGCGCCAGCAGCTTGGCAAGTGGGCAGGGGTTGGTAGTGAGCTACACCTTC. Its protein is CASSLASGQGLVVSYTF. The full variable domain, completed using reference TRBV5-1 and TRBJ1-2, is KAGVTQTPRYLIKTRGQQVTLSCSPISGHRSVSWYQQTPGQGLQFLFEYFSETQRNKGNFPGRFSGRQFSNSRSEMNVSTLELGDSALYLCASSLASGQGLVVSYTFGSGTRLTVV.